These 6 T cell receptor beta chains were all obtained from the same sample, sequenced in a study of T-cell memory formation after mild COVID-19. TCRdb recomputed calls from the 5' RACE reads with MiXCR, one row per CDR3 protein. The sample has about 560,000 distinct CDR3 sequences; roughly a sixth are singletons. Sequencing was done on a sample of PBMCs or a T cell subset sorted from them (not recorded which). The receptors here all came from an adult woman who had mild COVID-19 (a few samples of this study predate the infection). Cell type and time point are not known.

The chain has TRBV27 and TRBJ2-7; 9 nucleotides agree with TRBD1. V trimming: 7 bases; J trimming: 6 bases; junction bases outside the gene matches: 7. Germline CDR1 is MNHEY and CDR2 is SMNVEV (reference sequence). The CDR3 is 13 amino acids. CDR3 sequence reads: CASIGQGLGEQYF. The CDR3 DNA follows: TGTGCCAGCATTGGACAGGGGTTGGGCGAGCAGTACTTC.

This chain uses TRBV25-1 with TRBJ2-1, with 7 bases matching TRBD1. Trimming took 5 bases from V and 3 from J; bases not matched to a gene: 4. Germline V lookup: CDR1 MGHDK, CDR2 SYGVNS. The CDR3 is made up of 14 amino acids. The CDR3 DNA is TGTGCCAGCAGTAGACAGGGTGACTACAATGAGCAGTTCTTC. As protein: CASSRQGDYNEQFF. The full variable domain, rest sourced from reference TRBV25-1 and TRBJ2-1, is EADIYQTPRYLVIGTGKKITLECSQTMGHDKMYWYQQDPGMELHLIHYSYGVNSTEKGDLSSESTVSRIRTEHFPLTLESARPSHTSQYLCASSRQGDYNEQFFGPGTRLTVL.

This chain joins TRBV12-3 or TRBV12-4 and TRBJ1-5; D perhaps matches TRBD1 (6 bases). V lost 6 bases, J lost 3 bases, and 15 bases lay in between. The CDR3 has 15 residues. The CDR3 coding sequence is TGTGCCAGCAGACTATCGGGGGGGCCCAATCAGCCCCAGCATTTT. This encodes CASRLSGGPNQPQHF.

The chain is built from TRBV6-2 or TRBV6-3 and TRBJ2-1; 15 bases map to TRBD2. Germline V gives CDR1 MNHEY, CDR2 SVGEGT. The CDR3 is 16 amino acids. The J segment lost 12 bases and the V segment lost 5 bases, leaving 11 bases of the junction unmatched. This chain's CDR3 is CASSTGLAGGSSWQFF. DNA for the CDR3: TGTGCCAGCAGTACGGGACTAGCGGGAGGATCCTCATGGCAGTTCTTC.

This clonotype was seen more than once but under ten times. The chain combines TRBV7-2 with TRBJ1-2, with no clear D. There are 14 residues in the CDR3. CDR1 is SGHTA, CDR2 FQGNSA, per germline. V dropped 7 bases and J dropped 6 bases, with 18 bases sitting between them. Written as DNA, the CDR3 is TGTGCCAGCAACCCCAGGACGTCCCCGGATGGCTACACCTTC. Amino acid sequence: CASNPRTSPDGYTF.

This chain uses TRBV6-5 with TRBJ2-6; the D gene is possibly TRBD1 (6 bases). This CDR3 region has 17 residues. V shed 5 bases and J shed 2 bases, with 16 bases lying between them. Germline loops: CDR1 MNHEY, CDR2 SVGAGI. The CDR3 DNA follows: TGTGCCAGCAGTCACACGTTTGCAGGGGCTGGGGCCAACGTCCTGACTTTC. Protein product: CASSHTFAGAGANVLTF.